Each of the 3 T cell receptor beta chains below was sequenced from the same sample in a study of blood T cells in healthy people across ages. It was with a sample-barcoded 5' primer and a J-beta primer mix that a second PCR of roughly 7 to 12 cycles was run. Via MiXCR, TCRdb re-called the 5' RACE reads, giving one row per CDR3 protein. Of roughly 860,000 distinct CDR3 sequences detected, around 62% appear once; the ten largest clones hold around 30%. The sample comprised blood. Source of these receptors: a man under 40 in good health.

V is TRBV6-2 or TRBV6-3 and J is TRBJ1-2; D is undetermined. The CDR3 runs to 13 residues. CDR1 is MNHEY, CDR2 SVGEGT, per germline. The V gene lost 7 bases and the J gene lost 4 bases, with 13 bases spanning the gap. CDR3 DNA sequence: TGTGCCAGCACCTATTCACTCGGCTATGGCTACACCTTC. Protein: CASTYSLGYGYTF.

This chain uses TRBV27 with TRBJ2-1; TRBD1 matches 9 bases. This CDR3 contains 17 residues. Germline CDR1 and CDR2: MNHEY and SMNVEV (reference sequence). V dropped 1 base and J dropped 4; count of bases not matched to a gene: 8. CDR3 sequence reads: CASSLWDRDHSYNEQFF. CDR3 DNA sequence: TGTGCCAGCAGTTTATGGGACAGGGACCACTCTTACAATGAGCAGTTCTTC.

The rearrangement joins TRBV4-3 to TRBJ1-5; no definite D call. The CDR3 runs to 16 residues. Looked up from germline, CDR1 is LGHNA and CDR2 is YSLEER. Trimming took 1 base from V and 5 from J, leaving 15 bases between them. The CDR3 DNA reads TGCGCCAGCAGCCAAGGTGTGTCCGGGTGGGATCAGCCCCAGCATTTT. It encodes CASSQGVSGWDQPQHF.